This TCR beta chain was captured in a study of cytomegalovirus exposure and HLA in healthy donors. The PCR used 60 Vbeta and 13 Jbeta primers. This table comes from immunoSEQ multiplex PCR, and its TCRdb copy is limited to in-frame clones, with some not included. This table has under 70,000 clones, around 79% appearing once. Germline loops: CDR1 MNHEY, CDR2 SVGAGI. The CDR3 is 16 residues long. J was trimmed by 1 base and V by 4 bases; bases with no gene match: 9. Study observations and caveats: For cytomegalovirus status, the classifier reportedly gave diagnoses with high specificity and sensitivity. As was reported, the HLA-A and HLA-B alleles of most subjects were accurately predicted from TCR beta sequences.

This clone appeared once. Its matching antigen is unknown. This clonotype was obtained from a female donor in good health and CMV-seronegative. Input material: PBMCs. The chain joins TRBV6-5 to TRBJ1-2, with 7 bases that match TRBD1. Here the CDR3 DNA reads TGTGCCAGCAGTTCCCGACAGGGTAGGAGTAACTATGGCTACACCTTC. Translated, it gives CASSSRQGRSNYGYTF.